This passage covers 10 T cell receptor beta chains from one sample sequenced in a study of siplizumab effects on memory and regulatory T cells. Only in-frame clones appear in the TCRdb table, and some are missing; sequencing was by immunoSEQ multiplex PCR. Of 55,000 to 80,000 clones in the sample, 70% to 80% were seen once. The sequencing sample was made of memory CD4+ T cells sorted from blood. The receptors come from a human donor in good health.

This chain links TRBV7-2 with TRBJ2-7, with D uncertain. The CDR3 loop spans 12 amino acids. Trimming left V 2 bases short and J 5 bases short, with 7 bases between. The V gene's germline CDR1 is SGHTA and CDR2 FQGNSA. The CDR3 region is CASSLWGNEQYF. The CDR3 DNA is TGTGCCAGCAGCTTATGGGGTAACGAGCAGTACTTC.

This chain uses TRBV9 with TRBJ2-2; D ambiguous. Germline V gene sequence: CDR1 SGDLS, CDR2 YYNGEE. Between the trimmed V and J ends, which lost 4 bases and 5 bases, there was a span of 30 bases. CDR3 length: 20 amino acids. The DNA of the CDR3 is TGTGCCAGCAGCTGGCGAGCCACTGCGCGAGGTGTTGGATTAACCGGGGAGCTGTTTTTT. Amino acids: CASSWRATARGVGLTGELFF.

A few counts support this clone. This sequence joins TRBV5-6 and TRBJ2-2; D call uncertain. V lost 4 bases and J lost 3, with 16 bases in between. CDR3 length equals 16 residues. Germline CDR1 reads SGHDT; CDR2 reads YYEEEE. The CDR3 loop reads CASSPLDPGDTGELFF. CDR3 bases: TGTGCCAGCAGCCCGCTTGACCCTGGTGACACCGGGGAGCTGTTTTTT.

The chain recombines TRBV11-2 with TRBJ2-5; TRBD2 matches 8 bases. This CDR3 contains 15 residues. The trim removed 3 bases at V and 1 base at J, leaving 4 bases unmatched. CDR1 SGHAT and CDR2 FQNNGV come from the germline V gene. The CDR3 here is CASSLSSGAQETQYF. As DNA, the CDR3 is TGTGCCAGCAGCTTGAGTAGCGGGGCCCAAGAGACCCAGTACTTC.

The chain couples TRBV5-4 to TRBJ1-1; 11 bases are a match to TRBD1. Germline-derived CDR1 and CDR2 are SGHNT and YYREEE (reference sequence). V lost 4 bases, J lost 3 bases, and 2 bases stayed unmatched. The CDR3 contains 14 residues. The CDR3 is CASSLDRGHTEAFF. CDR3 DNA sequence: TGTGCCAGCAGCCTGGACAGGGGGCACACTGAAGCTTTCTTT.

The sample holds a few counts of this clone. The V call is TRBV7-2, the J call TRBJ2-1, with 12 positions matching TRBD2. This CDR3 comprises 16 residues. Germline V CDR1 and CDR2: SGHTA, FQGNSA. Trimming took 1 base from V and 7 from J; bases not matched to a gene: 5. The CDR3, as DNA: TGTGCCAGCAGCTTAGGACTAGCGGGGGCAGGGAATGAGCAGTTCTTC. This encodes CASSLGLAGAGNEQFF.

This chain links TRBV6-1 with TRBJ2-7, with 7 nucleotides matching TRBD1. CDR1 is MNHNS and CDR2 is SASEGT in the germline V gene. V lost 6 bases, J lost 4 bases, and 12 bases stayed unmatched. The CDR3 consists of 15 residues. CDR3 loop: CASRLFTGVGYEQYF. The CDR3 DNA reads TGTGCCAGCAGGCTCTTTACAGGGGTGGGATACGAGCAGTACTTC.

Regarding this clone: In the same sample, other DNA sequences code for this CDR3. V usage is TRBV10-3 and J usage is TRBJ1-2; D is uncertain. CDR1 is ENHRY, CDR2 SYGVKD, per germline. V lost 3 bases and J lost 8, with 7 bases in between. CDR3 length: 11 amino acids. CDR3 in DNA: TGTGCCATCAGTGAAGAGGGAGGCTACACCTTC. It yields the protein CAISEEGGYTF.

The gene calls are TRBV30 and TRBJ1-3; D ambiguous. V lost 2 bases, J lost 3 bases, and 5 bases lay in between. Germline CDR1 and CDR2: GTSNPN and SVGIG (reference sequence). The CDR3 extends over 12 amino acids. CDR3 bases: TGTGCCTGGAGTCCTAATGGAAACACCATATATTTT. It yields the protein CAWSPNGNTIYF.

This clone was recorded once. The CDR3 protein is CASSREGQGANYGYTF. The CDR3 nucleotides read TGCGCCAGCAGCCGGGAGGGACAGGGGGCTAACTATGGCTACACCTTC. This chain connects TRBV4-1 to TRBJ1-2; 11 nucleotides align to TRBD1. Germline V gives CDR1 MGHRA, CDR2 YSYEKL. J gave up 0 bases and V 4 bases, and 4 bases lay outside the gene matches. The CDR3 totals 16 residues.